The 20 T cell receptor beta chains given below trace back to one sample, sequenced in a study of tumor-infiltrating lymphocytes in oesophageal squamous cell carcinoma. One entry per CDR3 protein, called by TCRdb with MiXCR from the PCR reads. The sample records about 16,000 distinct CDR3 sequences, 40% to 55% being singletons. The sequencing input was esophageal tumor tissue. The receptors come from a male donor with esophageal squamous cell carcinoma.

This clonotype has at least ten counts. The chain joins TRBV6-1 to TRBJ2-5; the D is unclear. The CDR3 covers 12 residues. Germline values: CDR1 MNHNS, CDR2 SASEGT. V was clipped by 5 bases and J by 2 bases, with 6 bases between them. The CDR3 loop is CASSRPQETQYF. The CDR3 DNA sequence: TGTGCCAGCAGTAGGCCTCAAGAGACCCAGTACTTC.

The CDR3 here is CASTGGAETQYF. Written as DNA, the CDR3 is TGTGCCAGCACCGGGGGAGCAGAGACCCAGTACTTC. V usage is TRBV28 and J usage is TRBJ1-1, with D maybe TRBD2 (6 bases). The J call is in doubt because the DNA end fits TRBJ2-5 better. Per the germline V gene, CDR1 is MDHEN and CDR2 is SYDVKM. The CDR3 covers 12 residues.

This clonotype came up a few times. This CDR3 reads CASSTLQGSTDTQYF. The CDR3 DNA follows: TGTGCCAGCAGCACTCTACAGGGGAGCACAGATACGCAGTATTTT. J is TRBJ2-3 and V is TRBV7-2; 7 bases fit TRBD1. Germline V CDR1 and CDR2: SGHTA, FQGNSA. V lost 5 bases, J lost 0 bases, and 5 bases stayed unmatched. This CDR3 has 15 residues.

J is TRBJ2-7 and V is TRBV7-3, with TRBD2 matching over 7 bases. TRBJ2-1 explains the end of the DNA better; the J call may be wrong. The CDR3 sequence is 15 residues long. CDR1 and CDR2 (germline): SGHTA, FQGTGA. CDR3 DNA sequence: TGTGCCAGCAGCTCCTCCGGGACTACCTACAATGAGCAGTTCTTC. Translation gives CASSSSGTTYNEQFF.

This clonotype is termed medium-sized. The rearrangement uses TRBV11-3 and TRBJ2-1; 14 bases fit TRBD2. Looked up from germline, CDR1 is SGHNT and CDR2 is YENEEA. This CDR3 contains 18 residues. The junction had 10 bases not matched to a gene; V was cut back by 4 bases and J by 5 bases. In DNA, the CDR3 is TGTGCCAGCAGCTCCTTTGGACTAGCGGGAGGAGGAGACAATGAGCAGTTCTTC. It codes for CASSSFGLAGGGDNEQFF.

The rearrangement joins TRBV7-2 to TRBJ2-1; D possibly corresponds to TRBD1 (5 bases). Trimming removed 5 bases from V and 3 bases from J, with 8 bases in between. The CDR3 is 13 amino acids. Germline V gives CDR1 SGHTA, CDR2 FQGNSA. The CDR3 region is CASSIGHYNEQFF. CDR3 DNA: TGTGCCAGCAGCATAGGACACTACAATGAGCAGTTCTTC.

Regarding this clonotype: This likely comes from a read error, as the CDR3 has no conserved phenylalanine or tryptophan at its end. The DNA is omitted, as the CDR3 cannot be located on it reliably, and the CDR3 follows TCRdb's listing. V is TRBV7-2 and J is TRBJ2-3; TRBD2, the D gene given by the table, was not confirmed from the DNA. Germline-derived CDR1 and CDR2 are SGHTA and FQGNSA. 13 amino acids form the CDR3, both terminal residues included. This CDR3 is CASSPGTTQYFGP.

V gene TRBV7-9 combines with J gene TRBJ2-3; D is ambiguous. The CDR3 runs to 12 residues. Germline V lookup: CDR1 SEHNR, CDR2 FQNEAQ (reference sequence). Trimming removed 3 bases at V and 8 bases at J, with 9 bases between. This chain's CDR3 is CASSFPRGTQYF. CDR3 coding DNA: TGTGCCAGCAGCTTCCCGCGCGGTACGCAGTATTTT.

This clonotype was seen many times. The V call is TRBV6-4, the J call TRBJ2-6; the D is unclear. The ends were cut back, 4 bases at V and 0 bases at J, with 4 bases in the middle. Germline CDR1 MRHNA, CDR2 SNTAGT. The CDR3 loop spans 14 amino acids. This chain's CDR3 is CASSADSGANVLTF. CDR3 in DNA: TGTGCCAGCAGTGCCGACTCTGGGGCCAACGTCCTGACTTTC.

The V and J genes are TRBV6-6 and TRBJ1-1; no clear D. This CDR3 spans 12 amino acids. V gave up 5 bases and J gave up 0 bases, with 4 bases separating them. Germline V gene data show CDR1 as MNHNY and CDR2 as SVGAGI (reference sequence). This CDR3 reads CASSPVNTEAFF. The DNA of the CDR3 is TGTGCCAGCAGTCCTGTGAACACTGAAGCTTTCTTT.

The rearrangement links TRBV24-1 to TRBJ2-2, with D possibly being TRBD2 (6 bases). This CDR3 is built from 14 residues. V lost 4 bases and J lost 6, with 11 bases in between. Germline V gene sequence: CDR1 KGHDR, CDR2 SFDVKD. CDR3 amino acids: CATSDPTRSGELFF. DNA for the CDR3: TGTGCCACCAGTGACCCGACTAGGTCCGGGGAGCTGTTTTTT.

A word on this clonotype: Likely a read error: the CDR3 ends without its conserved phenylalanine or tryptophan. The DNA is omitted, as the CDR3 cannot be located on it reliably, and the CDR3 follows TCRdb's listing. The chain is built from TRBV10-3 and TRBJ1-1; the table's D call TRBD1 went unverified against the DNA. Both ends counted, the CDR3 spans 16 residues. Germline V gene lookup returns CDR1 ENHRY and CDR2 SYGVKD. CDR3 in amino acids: CAISADRSPTSSTSVR.

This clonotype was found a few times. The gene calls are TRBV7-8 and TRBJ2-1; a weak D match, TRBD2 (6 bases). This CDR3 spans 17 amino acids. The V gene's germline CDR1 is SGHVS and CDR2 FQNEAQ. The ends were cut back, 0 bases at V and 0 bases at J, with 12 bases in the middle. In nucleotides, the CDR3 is TGTGCCAGCAGCTTAGCGACTAGTACCGTCTCCTACAATGAGCAGTTCTTC. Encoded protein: CASSLATSTVSYNEQFF. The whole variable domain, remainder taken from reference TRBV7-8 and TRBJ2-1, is GAGVSQSPRYKVAKRGQDVALRCDPISGHVSLFWYQQALGQGPEFLTYFQNEAQLDKSGLPSDRFFAERPEGSVSTLKIQRTQQEDSAVYLCASSLATSTVSYNEQFFGPGTRLTVL.

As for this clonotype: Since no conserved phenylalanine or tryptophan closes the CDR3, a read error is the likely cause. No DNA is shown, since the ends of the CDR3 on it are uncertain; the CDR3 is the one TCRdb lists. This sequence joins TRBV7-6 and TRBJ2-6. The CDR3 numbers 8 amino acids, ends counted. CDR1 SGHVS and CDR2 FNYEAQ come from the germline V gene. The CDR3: CASSPIYA.

The CDR3 nucleotides read TGTGCCAGCAGGTTAGCGGGAGTAGACGAGCAGTACTTC. Translated, it gives CASRLAGVDEQYF. This sequence joins TRBV2 and TRBJ2-7; 9 bases fit TRBD2. This CDR3 has 13 residues. V lost 6 bases, J lost 5 bases, and 5 bases stayed unmatched. Germline-derived CDR1 and CDR2 are SNHLY and FYNNEI.

In DNA form, the CDR3 reads TGCGCCAGCAGGCCCGGGACAGGTAACACAGATACGCAGTATTTT. It encodes CASRPGTGNTDTQYF. This sequence joins TRBV5-1 and TRBJ2-3; TRBD1 matches 8 bases. The CDR3 consists of 15 residues. The germline CDR1 and CDR2 sequences are SGHRS and YFSETQ. J was trimmed by 2 bases and V by 5 bases; bases with no gene match: 7.

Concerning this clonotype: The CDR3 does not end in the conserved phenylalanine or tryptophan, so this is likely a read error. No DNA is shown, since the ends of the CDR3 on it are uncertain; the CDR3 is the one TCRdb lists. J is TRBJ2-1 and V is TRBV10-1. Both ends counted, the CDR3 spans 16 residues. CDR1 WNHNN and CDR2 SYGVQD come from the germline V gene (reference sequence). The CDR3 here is CASSESDKLYEQYFGN.

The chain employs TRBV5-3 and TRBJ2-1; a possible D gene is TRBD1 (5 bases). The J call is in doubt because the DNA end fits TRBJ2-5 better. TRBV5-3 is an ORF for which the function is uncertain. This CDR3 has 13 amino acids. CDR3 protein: CASAVGAQETQYF. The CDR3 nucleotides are TGTGCCAGCGCAGTAGGGGCACAAGAGACCCAGTACTTC.

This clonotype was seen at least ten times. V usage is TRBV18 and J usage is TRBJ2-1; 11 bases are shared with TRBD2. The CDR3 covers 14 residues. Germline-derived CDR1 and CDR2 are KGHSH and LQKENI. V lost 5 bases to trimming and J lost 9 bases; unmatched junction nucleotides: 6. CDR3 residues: CASSELAGGSEQFF. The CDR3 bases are TGTGCCAGCTCAGAGCTAGCGGGAGGTAGTGAGCAGTTCTTC.

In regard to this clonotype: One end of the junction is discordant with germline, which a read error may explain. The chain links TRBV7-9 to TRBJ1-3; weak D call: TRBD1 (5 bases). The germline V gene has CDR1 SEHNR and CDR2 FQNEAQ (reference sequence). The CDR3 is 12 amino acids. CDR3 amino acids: CASSLLGDFANF. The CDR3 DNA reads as TGTGCCAGCAGCCTATTGGGGGACTTCGCAAATTTT.